This entry describes one T cell receptor beta chain. The sample is drawn from a study of blood T cell repertoires in COVID-19. Study summary: Samples representing acute and convalescent COVID-19 were sourced from the United States, Italy and Spain. Sources were T cells, B-cell-depleted T cells, or PBMCs; the material itself was cDNA or gDNA.

Authors' analysis steps: Estimates of nucleated cell counts were drawn from the amplification of reference gene primers. The method was immunoSEQ multiplex PCR; TCRdb's version includes in-frame clones alone and lacks a portion of them. For V, J and clone size, that table is used; D and trimming come from the DNA. The data contain around 230,000 clones, about 82% of them seen just once; the ten biggest clones take up 4.5% to 5.5%. Germline trimming cut 2 bases from V and 5 bases from J; bases unmatched to any gene: 6. This CDR3 spans 15 amino acids. CDR1 and CDR2 (germline): LGHNA, YNFKEQ. Seattle patients were enrolled during active infection and followed longitudinally.

This sequence was found in a man aged 45-60 years with COVID-19, enrolled during active disease. This rearrangement joins TRBV4-2 to TRBJ1-1, with 9 bases fitting TRBD1. Sequencing was done on a sample of peripheral blood. The CDR3 DNA sequence: TGTGCCAGCAGCCAACGCGGACAGGGGCGGACTGAAGCTTTCTTT. Residues: CASSQRGQGRTEAFF.